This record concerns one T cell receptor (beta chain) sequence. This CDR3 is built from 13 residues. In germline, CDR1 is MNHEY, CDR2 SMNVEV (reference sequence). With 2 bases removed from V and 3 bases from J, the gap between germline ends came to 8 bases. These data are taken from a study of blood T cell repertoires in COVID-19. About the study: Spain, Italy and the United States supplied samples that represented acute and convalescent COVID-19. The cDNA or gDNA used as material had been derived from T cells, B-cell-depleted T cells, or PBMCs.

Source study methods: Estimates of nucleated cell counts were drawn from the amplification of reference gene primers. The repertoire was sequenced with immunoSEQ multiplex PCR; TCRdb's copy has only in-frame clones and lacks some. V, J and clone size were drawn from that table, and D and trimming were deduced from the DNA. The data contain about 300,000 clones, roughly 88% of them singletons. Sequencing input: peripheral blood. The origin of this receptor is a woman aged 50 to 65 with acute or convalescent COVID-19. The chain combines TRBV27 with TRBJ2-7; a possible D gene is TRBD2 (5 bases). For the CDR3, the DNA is TGTGCCAGCAGTTTAGAGGGTGGCTACGAGCAGTACTTC. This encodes CASSLEGGYEQYF.